This TCR beta chain was obtained from a study of blood T cell repertoires in COVID-19. Germline V gene data show CDR1 as KGHSH and CDR2 as LQKENI. V lost 3 bases, J lost 0 bases, and 9 bases lay in between. The CDR3 totals 15 residues. Profiling relied on immunoSEQ multiplex PCR, and the TCRdb table lists in-frame clones only, not all of them. The table records 350,000 or so clones, 90% of them present only once. The clonotype originates from a man between 18 and 29 years old with active or convalescent COVID-19. The chain employs TRBV18 and TRBJ2-1, with D uncertain. Sequences were obtained from peripheral blood. The CDR3 DNA reads TGTGCCAGCTCACCCCCCCTCCGCTCCTACAATGAGCAGTTCTTC. This gives the protein CASSPPLRSYNEQFF.